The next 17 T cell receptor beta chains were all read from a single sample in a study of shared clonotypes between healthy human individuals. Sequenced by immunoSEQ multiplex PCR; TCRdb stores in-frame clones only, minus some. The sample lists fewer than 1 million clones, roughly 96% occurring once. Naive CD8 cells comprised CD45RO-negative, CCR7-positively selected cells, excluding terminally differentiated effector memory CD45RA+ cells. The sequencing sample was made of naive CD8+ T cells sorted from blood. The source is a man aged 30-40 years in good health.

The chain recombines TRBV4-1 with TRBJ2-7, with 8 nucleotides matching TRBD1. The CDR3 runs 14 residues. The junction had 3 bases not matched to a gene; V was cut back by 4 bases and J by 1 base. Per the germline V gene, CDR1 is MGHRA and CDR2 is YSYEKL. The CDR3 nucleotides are TGCGCCAGCAGCCGAAACAGGGGGTCCTACGAGCAGTACTTC. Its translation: CASSRNRGSYEQYF.

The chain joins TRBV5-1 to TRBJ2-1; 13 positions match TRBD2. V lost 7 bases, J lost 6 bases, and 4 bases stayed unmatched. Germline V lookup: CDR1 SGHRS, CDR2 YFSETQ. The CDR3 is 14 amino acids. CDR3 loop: CASGTSGNFNEQFF. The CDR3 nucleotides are TGCGCCAGCGGGACTAGCGGGAATTTCAATGAGCAGTTCTTC. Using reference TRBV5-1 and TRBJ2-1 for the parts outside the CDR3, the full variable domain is KAGVTQTPRYLIKTRGQQVTLSCSPISGHRSVSWYQQTPGQGLQFLFEYFSETQRNKGNFPGRFSGRQFSNSRSEMNVSTLELGDSALYLCASGTSGNFNEQFFGPGTRLTVL.

The CDR3 protein is CASSLSAHEQFF. In DNA form, the CDR3 reads TGTGCCAGCAGTTTATCGGCCCATGAGCAGTTCTTC. The chain has TRBV28 and TRBJ2-1; no firm D call. The V gene's germline CDR1 is MDHEN and CDR2 SYDVKM. The CDR3 has 12 amino acids. Trimming pared 1 base from V and 8 bases from J, leaving 6 bases between.

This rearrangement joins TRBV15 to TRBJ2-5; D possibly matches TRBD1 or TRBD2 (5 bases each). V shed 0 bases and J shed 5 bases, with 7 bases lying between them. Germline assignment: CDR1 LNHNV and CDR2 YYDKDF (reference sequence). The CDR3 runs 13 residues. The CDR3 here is CATSRDWGETQYF. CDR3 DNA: TGTGCCACCAGCAGAGATTGGGGGGAGACCCAGTACTTC.

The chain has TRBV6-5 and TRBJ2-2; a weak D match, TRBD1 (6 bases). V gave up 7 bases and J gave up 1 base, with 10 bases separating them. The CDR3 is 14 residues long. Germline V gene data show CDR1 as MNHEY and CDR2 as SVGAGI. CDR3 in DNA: TGTGCCAGCACCAAGGACAGGAACACCGGGGAGCTGTTTTTT. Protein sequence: CASTKDRNTGELFF.

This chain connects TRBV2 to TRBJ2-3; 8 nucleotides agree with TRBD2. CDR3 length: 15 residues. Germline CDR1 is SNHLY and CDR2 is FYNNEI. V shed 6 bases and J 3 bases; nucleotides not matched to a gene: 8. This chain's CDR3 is CASSRAGGGTDTQYF. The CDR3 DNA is TGTGCCAGCAGCCGCGCCGGGGGGGGGACAGATACGCAGTATTTT.

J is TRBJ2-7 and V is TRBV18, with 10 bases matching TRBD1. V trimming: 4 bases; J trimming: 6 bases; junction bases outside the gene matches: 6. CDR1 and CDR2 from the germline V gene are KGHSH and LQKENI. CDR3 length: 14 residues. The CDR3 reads CASSLGDRGSEQYF. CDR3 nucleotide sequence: TGTGCCAGCTCACTAGGGGACAGGGGAAGCGAGCAGTACTTC.

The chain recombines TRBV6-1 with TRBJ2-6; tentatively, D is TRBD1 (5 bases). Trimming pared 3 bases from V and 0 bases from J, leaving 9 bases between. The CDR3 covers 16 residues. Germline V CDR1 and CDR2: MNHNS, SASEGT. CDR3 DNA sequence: TGTGCCAGCAGTGATATAGGGGTCTCTGGGGCCAACGTCCTGACTTTC. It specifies CASSDIGVSGANVLTF.

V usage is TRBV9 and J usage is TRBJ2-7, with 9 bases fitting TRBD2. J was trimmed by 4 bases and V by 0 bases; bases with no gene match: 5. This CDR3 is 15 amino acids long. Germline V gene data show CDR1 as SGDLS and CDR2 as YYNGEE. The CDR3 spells CASSVEASGTYEQYF. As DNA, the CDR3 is TGTGCCAGCAGCGTAGAGGCTAGCGGGACTTACGAGCAGTACTTC.

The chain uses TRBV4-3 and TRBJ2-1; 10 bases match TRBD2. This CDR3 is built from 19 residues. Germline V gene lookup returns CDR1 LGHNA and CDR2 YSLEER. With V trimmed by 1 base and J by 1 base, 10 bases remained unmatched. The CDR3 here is CASSQGAAGGLSSYNEQFF. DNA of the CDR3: TGCGCCAGCAGCCAAGGTGCAGCGGGAGGGCTTAGTTCCTACAATGAGCAGTTCTTC.

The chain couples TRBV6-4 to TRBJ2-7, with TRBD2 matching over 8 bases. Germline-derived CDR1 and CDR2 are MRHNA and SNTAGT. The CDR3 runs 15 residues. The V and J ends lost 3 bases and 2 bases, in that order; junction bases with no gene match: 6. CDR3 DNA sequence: TGTGCCAGCAGTGAGAGCGGGAGACAAACCTACGAGCAGTACTTC. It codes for CASSESGRQTYEQYF.

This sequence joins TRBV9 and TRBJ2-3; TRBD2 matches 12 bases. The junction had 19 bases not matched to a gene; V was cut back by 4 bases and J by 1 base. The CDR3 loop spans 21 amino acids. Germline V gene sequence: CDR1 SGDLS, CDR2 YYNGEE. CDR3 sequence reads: CASSPNPRLAGVGAGTDTQYF. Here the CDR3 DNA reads TGTGCCAGCAGCCCCAATCCGCGACTAGCGGGAGTGGGGGCTGGCACAGATACGCAGTATTTT.

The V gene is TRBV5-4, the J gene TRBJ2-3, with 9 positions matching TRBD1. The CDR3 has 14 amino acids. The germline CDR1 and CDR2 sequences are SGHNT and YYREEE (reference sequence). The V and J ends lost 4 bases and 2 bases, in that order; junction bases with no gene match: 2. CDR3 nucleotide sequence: TGTGCCAGCAGCCGGGACAGGGACACAGATACGCAGTATTTT. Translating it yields CASSRDRDTDTQYF.

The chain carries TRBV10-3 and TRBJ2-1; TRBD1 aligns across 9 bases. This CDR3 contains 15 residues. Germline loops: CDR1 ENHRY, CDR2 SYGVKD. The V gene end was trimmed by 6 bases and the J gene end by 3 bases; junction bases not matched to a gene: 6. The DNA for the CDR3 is TGTGCCATCAGCAGGACAGGGGAGTACTACAATGAGCAGTTCTTC. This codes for CAISRTGEYYNEQFF.

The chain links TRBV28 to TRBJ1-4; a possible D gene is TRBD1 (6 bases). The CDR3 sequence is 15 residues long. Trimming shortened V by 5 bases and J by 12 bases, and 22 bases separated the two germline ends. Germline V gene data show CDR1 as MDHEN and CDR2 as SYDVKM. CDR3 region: CASSKGTFAMEELFF. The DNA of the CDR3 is TGTGCCAGCAGTAAAGGGACATTTGCCATGGAGGAACTGTTTTTT.

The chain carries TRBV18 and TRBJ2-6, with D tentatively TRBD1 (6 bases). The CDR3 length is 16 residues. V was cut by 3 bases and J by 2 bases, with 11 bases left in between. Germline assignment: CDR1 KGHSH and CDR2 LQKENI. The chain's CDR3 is CASSPLTGTGANVLTF. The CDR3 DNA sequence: TGTGCCAGCTCACCGCTTACAGGGACTGGGGCCAACGTCCTGACTTTC.

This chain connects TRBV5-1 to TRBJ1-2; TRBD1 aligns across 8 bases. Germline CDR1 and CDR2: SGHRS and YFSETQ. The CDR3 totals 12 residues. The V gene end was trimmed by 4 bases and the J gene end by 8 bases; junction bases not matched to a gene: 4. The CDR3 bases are TGCGCCAGCAGCCAGGGGGCGGAGGGCTACACCTTC. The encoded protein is CASSQGAEGYTF.